Here is one T cell receptor beta chain with its context. This CDR3 region has 12 residues. V was pared by 5 bases and J by 4 bases, with 9 bases between. Looked up from germline, CDR1 is SEHNR and CDR2 is FQNEAQ (reference sequence). This sample was included in a study of T cells in Graves' hyperthyroidism and ophthalmopathy. Not enrolled were patients with uncontrolled infection, other autoimmune disease, pregnancy or lactation. The TCR beta CDR3 regions underwent amplification using RNA transcripts as the source. The HTBI primer set drove a first-round RT-PCR of the TCR CDR3. Each CDR3 protein gets one entry after TCRdb re-called the multiplex PCR reads with MiXCR. The top ten clones hold 19% of a sample with roughly 500,000 distinct CDR3 sequences, 46% of them seen once.

The specimen was peripheral blood or thyroid tissue (not recorded which). The sequence derives from an adult woman with Graves' disease, either hyperthyroidism or ophthalmopathy (not recorded which). The rearrangement joins TRBV7-9 to TRBJ2-7; D is uncertain. CDR3 loop: CASSDHGYEQYF. DNA for the CDR3: TGTGCCAGCAGCGACCACGGGTACGAGCAGTACTTC.